This T cell receptor beta chain was identified during a study of T-cell reconstitution after alpha-beta-depleted transplantation in children (dated by TCRdb to about 2016). For the study in its entirety: Using TCR repertoire profiling, the study quantitatively followed how T-cell immune reconstitution unfolded in children after TCRalphabeta/CD19-depleted allogeneic hematopoietic cell transplantation. General conclusions and limits of the study: Apparently early alphabetaT-cell count recovery about two months after transplant reportedly relied on only several hundred rapidly expanded clones derived from non-depleted graft cells. In some patients, high TCRbeta diversity at day 60 was attributed to recipient T cells and intrathymic progenitors that had survived conditioning. Over the following months the frequencies of hyperexpanded clones went down, and after one year T-cell counts and TCRbeta diversity were mostly credited to newly produced T cells.

The sample's treatment or condition label, decoded: allogeneic hematopoietic cell transplantation with graft depleted of TCRalphabeta T cells and CD19 B cells. Transplant recipients were children who received TCRalphabeta/CD19-depleted allogeneic hematopoietic cell grafts. A note on this clonotype: The specificity of this receptor is unknown. Base qualities are not at hand, and no much larger clone is one base apart.

Libraries were made using PCR. Instrument on record: Illumina HiSeq 2500. Molecular barcoding was employed in the preparation of TCR libraries, with unique molecular identifiers being used to normalize TCRbeta repertoire quantification. TCRdb cleaned the public reads at Q25 with fastp, built clones with MiXCR and kept in-frame beta chains. Each entry is one CDR3 protein sequence, shown with its most common DNA and genes. Within this sample are 780,000 or so distinct CDR3 sequences, with under 20% of them counted one time only. The ten largest account for about 4.6% of the sample. This TCR derives from a male patient aged 5 to 17 who had a stem cell transplant for acute lymphoblastic leukemia, so the T cells may come from the graft donor. The specimen was PBMCs, mostly from graft donor cells, collected 360 days after TCRalphabeta/CD19-depleted stem cell transplant.

The CDR3 here reads CSATRQVLYEQYF. DNA sequence: TGCAGTGCTACTCGACAGGTGCTCTACGAGCAGTACTTC. In this chain, TRBV20-1 is recombined with TRBJ2-7; a tentative D call is TRBD1 (6 bases match). The CDR3 measures 13 amino acids from cysteine to phenylalanine. CDR3 DNA is the only sequence kept; it has 39 bases, read in frame from the first base. From a lookup of the germline V gene (reference sequence), CDR1 and CDR2 are DFQATT and SNEGSKA. V loses 4 bases of germline sequence and J loses 3 bases, and the interval between the two ends is 13 bases.